The 21 T cell receptor beta chains given below trace back to one sample, sequenced in a study of human T cells and chemical hapten exposure. Each CDR3 protein is one row after TCRdb ran MiXCR on the RACE reads. The sample yields approximately 82,000 distinct CDR3 sequences, over 9.5% seen once. Time point reported: patch test 1, 2 weeks after DPC sensitization. The treatment denotes: therapeutic diphenylcyclopropenone sensitization with weekly scalp DPC. Sequenced material: whole blood, taken in connection with sensitization to the hapten diphenylcyclopropenone (DPC). The receptors derive from a man aged 35-49 years with alopecia areata. Some clones in this sample may be carry-over from other donors' samples.

The chain recombines TRBV30 with TRBJ1-1; D unresolved. Looked up from germline, CDR1 is GTSNPN and CDR2 is SVGIG (reference sequence). This CDR3 has 11 residues. Trimming took 3 bases from V and 2 from J, leaving 4 bases between them. The CDR3 sequence is CAWRENTEAFF. The DNA of the CDR3 is TGTGCCTGGAGGGAAAACACTGAAGCTTTCTTT.

This clonotype was recorded at least ten times. This chain links TRBV29-1 with TRBJ1-2; D is unclear. Trimming removed 7 bases from V and 8 bases from J, with 5 bases in between. Per the germline V gene, CDR1 is SQVTM and CDR2 is ANQGSEA. The CDR3 sequence is 8 residues long. As DNA, the CDR3 is TGCAGCGCTTGGGGCTACACCTTC. Translated: CSAWGYTF.

V gene TRBV20-1 combines with J gene TRBJ2-1; a weak D match, TRBD2 (5 bases). Germline lookup yields CDR1 DFQATT and CDR2 SNEGSKA (reference sequence). The CDR3 length is 15 residues. V was pared by 1 base and J by 4 bases, with 14 bases between. DNA for the CDR3: TGCAGTGCTAGAGTTGGTAGCGAACCATACAATGAGCAGTTCTTC. This sequence encodes CSARVGSEPYNEQFF.

This clonotype has a count of ten or more. V gene TRBV10-1 combines with J gene TRBJ1-1; D gene unclear. The CDR3 extends over 16 amino acids. Germline V lookup: CDR1 WNHNN, CDR2 SYGVQD (reference sequence). Trimming cost V 2 bases and J 0 bases, with 13 bases left between them. CDR3 protein: CASSERAQKMNTEAFF. CDR3 bases: TGCGCCAGCAGTGAGAGGGCTCAAAAAATGAACACTGAAGCTTTCTTT.

The sample holds a few counts of this clonotype. V and J are TRBV3-1 and TRBJ2-5; D not certain. Germline CDR1 is LGHDT and CDR2 is YNNKEL (reference sequence). The CDR3 contains 13 residues. The V gene lost 2 bases and the J gene lost 4 bases, with 8 bases spanning the gap. CDR3 DNA: TGTGCCAGCAGCCAAAATGTGAGAGAGACCCAGTACTTC. It is translated as CASSQNVRETQYF.

This clonotype has a handful of counts. This chain uses TRBV19 with TRBJ1-1, with D unclear. The V end was cut by 5 bases, the J end by 1 base, with 14 bases between. CDR1 LNHDA and CDR2 SQIVND come from the germline V gene (reference sequence). The CDR3 covers 15 residues. The CDR3 DNA follows: TGTGCCAGTAGTCCCCACTCCGTTTGGAACACTGAAGCTTTCTTT. Its translation is CASSPHSVWNTEAFF.

This clonotype was found a few times. This rearrangement joins TRBV7-9 to TRBJ1-1, with D uncertain. V lost 3 bases and J 2 bases, leaving 10 bases between the germline ends. This CDR3 region has 14 residues. The germline V gene has CDR1 SEHNR and CDR2 FQNEAQ (reference sequence). CDR3 in amino acids: CASSFRGGNTEAFF. Written as DNA, the CDR3 is TGTGCCAGCAGCTTTAGAGGAGGAAACACTGAAGCTTTCTTT.

V usage is TRBV6-5 and J usage is TRBJ2-3, with 9 bases lining up with TRBD2. The trim removed 6 bases at V and 1 base at J, leaving 2 bases unmatched. The germline V gene encodes CDR1 MNHEY and CDR2 SVGAGI. This CDR3 spans 14 amino acids. CDR3 protein: CASRIAGGTDTQYF. The CDR3 DNA follows: TGTGCCAGCAGGATAGCGGGAGGCACAGATACGCAGTATTTT.

This clonotype has a handful of counts. V is TRBV28 and J is TRBJ1-2; 9 bases match TRBD1. Unmatched junction bases numbered 11, after V lost 7 bases and J lost 8 bases. The CDR3 extends over 14 amino acids. Germline CDR1 and CDR2: MDHEN and SYDVKM. This chain's CDR3 is CASTRQGEFEGYTF. The CDR3 DNA reads TGTGCCAGCACCCGACAGGGGGAATTTGAGGGCTACACCTTC.

This clonotype was counted a few times. The chain recombines TRBV7-6 with TRBJ2-2, with D possibly matching TRBD2 (5 bases). The CDR3 runs to 15 residues. Trimming removed 5 bases from V and 7 bases from J, with 17 bases in between. Looked up from germline, CDR1 is SGHVS and CDR2 is FNYEAQ. CDR3 DNA: TGTGCCAGCAGCGCCGCGGGCCTGGGGTTCGGGGAGCTGTTTTTT. It codes for CASSAAGLGFGELFF.

This clonotype has only a few counts. V is TRBV5-1 and J is TRBJ2-7; D is ambiguous. Between the trimmed V and J ends, which lost 0 bases and 6 bases, there was a span of 10 bases. This CDR3 has 13 residues. Germline V lookup: CDR1 SGHRS, CDR2 YFSETQ. The CDR3 protein is CASSLDSFGEQYF. CDR3 sequence (DNA): TGCGCCAGCAGCTTGGACTCGTTCGGCGAGCAGTACTTC.

This clonotype was detected many times. The CDR3 protein is CASSQVQDGEQFF. The CDR3 nucleotides read TGTGCCAGCAGCCAAGTTCAAGACGGTGAGCAGTTCTTC. The V gene is TRBV3-1, the J gene TRBJ2-1; D is ambiguous. Trimming left V 1 base short and J 9 bases short, with 10 bases between. The CDR3 covers 13 residues. Germline V CDR1 and CDR2: LGHDT, YNNKEL (reference sequence).

The V call is TRBV28, the J call TRBJ2-3, with D maybe TRBD2 (5 bases). This CDR3 has 12 residues. V dropped 4 bases and J dropped 10 bases, with 12 bases sitting between them. Germline V CDR1 and CDR2: MDHEN, SYDVKM. CDR3 sequence: CASSSSRWAQYF. The CDR3 DNA reads as TGTGCCAGCAGTTCTAGCCGATGGGCGCAGTATTTT.

V gene TRBV14 combines with J gene TRBJ2-7, with 11 bases matching TRBD1. The ends lost 1 base at V and 7 bases at J; junction bases unmatched: 9. The CDR3 loop spans 16 amino acids. CDR1 and CDR2 from the germline V gene are SGHDN and FVKESK. CDR3 in amino acids: CASSQVEPGQGGEQYV. The DNA for the CDR3 is TGTGCCAGCAGCCAAGTTGAGCCGGGACAGGGGGGTGAGCAGTACGTC.

The chain joins TRBV12-3 or TRBV12-4 to TRBJ2-3, with TRBD2 matching over 11 bases. The CDR3 contains 19 residues. V lost 5 bases, J lost 4 bases, and 17 bases stayed unmatched. The CDR3 is CASSPGTSGATLTADTQYF. The CDR3 bases are TGTGCCAGCAGTCCCGGGACTAGCGGAGCCACGTTAACGGCAGATACGCAGTATTTT.

The chain has TRBV12-3 or TRBV12-4 and TRBJ1-5; 9 nucleotides match TRBD1. V shed 5 bases, J shed 0 bases, and the junction held 5 bases outside the gene matches. This CDR3 contains 16 residues. In DNA form, the CDR3 reads TGTGCCAGCAGTCTACAGGGGGCGATTAGCAATCAGCCCCAGCATTTT. Protein sequence: CASSLQGAISNQPQHF.

This clonotype was found a few times. The chain links TRBV7-9 to TRBJ2-5, with unresolved D. Germline CDR1 reads SEHNR; CDR2 reads FQNEAQ (reference sequence). CDR3 length: 14 amino acids. V lost 3 bases and J 0 bases, leaving 8 bases between the germline ends. Here the CDR3 DNA reads TGTGCCAGCAGCTTGTCCCAGCACCAAGAGACCCAGTACTTC. Translation: CASSLSQHQETQYF.

This chain connects TRBV20-1 to TRBJ2-3; D remains unclear. The germline gives CDR1 DFQATT, CDR2 SNEGSKA (reference sequence). Trimming removed 3 bases from V and 3 bases from J, with 16 bases in between. The length of the CDR3 is 15 residues. The CDR3 loop reads CSARVVAGRTDTQYF. The CDR3 DNA follows: TGCAGTGCTAGGGTAGTGGCAGGCAGGACAGATACGCAGTATTTT.

This clonotype turned up a few times. CDR3 in DNA: TGTGCCAGCAGTTACTCGGCCGAGACAGATACGCAGTATTTT. The encoded protein is CASSYSAETDTQYF. The chain combines TRBV6-5 with TRBJ2-3; D is unclear. V was cut by 0 bases and J by 3 bases, with 7 bases left in between. This CDR3 contains 14 residues. The V gene's germline CDR1 is MNHEY and CDR2 SVGAGI.

CDR3: CASSLKVVGQETQYF. In nucleotides, the CDR3 is TGTGCCAGCAGTCTAAAGGTAGTTGGGCAAGAGACCCAGTACTTC. The V and J genes are TRBV2 and TRBJ2-5; D gene unclear. The V end lost 5 bases, the J end lost 2 bases, and 15 bases lay between the germline ends. This CDR3 is built from 15 residues. From germline, CDR1 is SNHLY and CDR2 FYNNEI.

This clonotype was seen at least ten times. The chain is built from TRBV7-2 and TRBJ2-3, with 9 bases aligning to TRBD2. The CDR3 runs to 14 residues. V dropped 5 bases and J dropped 5; count of bases not matched to a gene: 5. Germline CDR1 and CDR2: SGHTA and FQGNSA. The CDR3 DNA is TGTGCCAGCAGCGGCGGGAGGGCCGTAGATACGCAGTATTTT. This encodes CASSGGRAVDTQYF.